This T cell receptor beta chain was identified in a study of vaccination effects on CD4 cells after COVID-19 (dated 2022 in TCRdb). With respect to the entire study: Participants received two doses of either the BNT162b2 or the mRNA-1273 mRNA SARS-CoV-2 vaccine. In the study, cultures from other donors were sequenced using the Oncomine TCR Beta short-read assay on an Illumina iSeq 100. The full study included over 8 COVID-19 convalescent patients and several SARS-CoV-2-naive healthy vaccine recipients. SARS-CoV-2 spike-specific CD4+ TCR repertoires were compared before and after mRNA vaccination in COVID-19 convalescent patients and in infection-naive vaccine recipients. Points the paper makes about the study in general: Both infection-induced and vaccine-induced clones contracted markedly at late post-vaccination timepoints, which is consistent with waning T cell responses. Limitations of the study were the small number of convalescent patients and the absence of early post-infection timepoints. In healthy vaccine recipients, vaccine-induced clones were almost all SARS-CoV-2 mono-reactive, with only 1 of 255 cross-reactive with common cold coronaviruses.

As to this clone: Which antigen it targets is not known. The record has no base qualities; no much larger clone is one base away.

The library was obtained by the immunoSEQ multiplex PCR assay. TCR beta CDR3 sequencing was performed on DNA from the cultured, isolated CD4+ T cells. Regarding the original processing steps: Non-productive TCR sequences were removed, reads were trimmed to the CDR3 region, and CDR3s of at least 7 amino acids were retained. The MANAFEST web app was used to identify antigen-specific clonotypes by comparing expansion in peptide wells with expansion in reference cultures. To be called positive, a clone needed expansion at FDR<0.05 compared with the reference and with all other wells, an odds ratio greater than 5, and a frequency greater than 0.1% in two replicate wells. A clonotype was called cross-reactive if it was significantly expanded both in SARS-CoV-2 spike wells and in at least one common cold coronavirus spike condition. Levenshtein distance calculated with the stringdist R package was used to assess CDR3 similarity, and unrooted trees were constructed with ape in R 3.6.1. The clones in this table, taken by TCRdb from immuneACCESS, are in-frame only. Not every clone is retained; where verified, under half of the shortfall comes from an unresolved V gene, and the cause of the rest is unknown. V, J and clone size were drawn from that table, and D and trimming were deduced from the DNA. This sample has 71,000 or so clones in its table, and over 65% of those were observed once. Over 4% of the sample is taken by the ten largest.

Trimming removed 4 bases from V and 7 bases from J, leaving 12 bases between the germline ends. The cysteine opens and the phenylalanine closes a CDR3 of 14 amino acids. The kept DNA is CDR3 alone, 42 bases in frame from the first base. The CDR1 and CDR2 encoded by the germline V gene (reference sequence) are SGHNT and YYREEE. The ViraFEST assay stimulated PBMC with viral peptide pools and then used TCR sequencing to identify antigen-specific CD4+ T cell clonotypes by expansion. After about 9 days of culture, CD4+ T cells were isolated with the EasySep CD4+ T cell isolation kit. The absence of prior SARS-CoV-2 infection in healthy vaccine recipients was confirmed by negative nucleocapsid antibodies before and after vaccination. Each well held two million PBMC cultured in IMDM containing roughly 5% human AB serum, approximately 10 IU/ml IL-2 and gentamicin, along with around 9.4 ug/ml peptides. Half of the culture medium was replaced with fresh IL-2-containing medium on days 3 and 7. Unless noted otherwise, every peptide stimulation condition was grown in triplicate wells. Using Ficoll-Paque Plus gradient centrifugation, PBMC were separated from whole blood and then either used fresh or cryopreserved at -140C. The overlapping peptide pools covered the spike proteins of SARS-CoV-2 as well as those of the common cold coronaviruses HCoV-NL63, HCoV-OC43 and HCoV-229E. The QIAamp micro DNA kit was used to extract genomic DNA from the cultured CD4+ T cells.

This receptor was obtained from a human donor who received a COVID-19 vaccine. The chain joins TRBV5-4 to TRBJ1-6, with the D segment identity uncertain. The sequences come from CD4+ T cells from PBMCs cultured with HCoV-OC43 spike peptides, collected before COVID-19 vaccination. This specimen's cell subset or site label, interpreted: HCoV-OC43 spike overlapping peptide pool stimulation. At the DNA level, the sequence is TGTGCCAGCAGCCTTAAGACGGGGAATTCACCCCTCCACTTT. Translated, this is CASSLKTGNSPLHF.